This is a list of T cell receptor beta chains from one sample in a study of OX40 agonist ivuxolimab in advanced cancers. The protocol was immunoSEQ multiplex PCR, while the TCRdb copy is restricted to in-frame clones and leaves out a portion. The top ten clones hold about 0.4% of a sample with 60,000 to 70,000 clones, approximately 85% of them seen once. The sequencing used CD4+ or CD8+ T cells sorted from blood, collected in a trial of the OX40 agonist ivuxolimab. These receptor sequences come from an adult with an advanced solid tumor such as melanoma, head and neck, liver or kidney cancer. The conserved cysteine and the conserved F or W are not part of the CDR3 here. The order of the fields is V gene, J gene, clone size, CDR3 protein. Some rows have no size entry. The others give once, few or many, or a class for an expanded clone.

v_call: TRBV28
j_call: TRBJ1-6
clone_size: NA
cdr3_aa: ASSSGLGDSPLH

v_call: TRBV5-1
j_call: TRBJ2-1
clone_size: NA
cdr3_aa: ASSITLPGTGRHNEQF

v_call: TRBV5-1
j_call: TRBJ1-1
clone_size: NA
cdr3_aa: ASSLQRGMNTEAF

v_call: TRBV6-1
j_call: TRBJ2-5
clone_size: NA
cdr3_aa: ASSEETTQY

v_call: TRBV14
j_call: TRBJ2-1
clone_size: NA
cdr3_aa: ASRGWGEQF

v_call: TRBV6-5
j_call: TRBJ1-2
clone_size: NA
cdr3_aa: ASSTGTGFYGYT

v_call: TRBV6-1
j_call: TRBJ1-2
clone_size: NA
cdr3_aa: ASSEALQGSYGYT

v_call: TRBV19
j_call: TRBJ2-3
clone_size: NA
cdr3_aa: ASSIRRVADTQY

v_call: TRBV6-4
j_call: TRBJ2-2
clone_size: once
cdr3_aa: ASRGTGNTGELF

v_call: TRBV5-1
j_call: TRBJ1-1
clone_size: NA
cdr3_aa: ASSLRGQGWGNTEAF

v_call: TRBV5-1
j_call: TRBJ1-5
clone_size: NA
cdr3_aa: ASSLGHSNQPQH

v_call: TRBV5-6
j_call: TRBJ2-7
clone_size: NA
cdr3_aa: ASSQLGGALPKQY

v_call: TRBV7-9
j_call: TRBJ2-7
clone_size: NA
cdr3_aa: ASSLRDSSHEQY

v_call: TRBV19
j_call: TRBJ2-7
clone_size: NA
cdr3_aa: ASSIIRSSRGTHEQY

v_call: TRBV6-5
j_call: TRBJ1-5
clone_size: NA
cdr3_aa: ASSYSGGSQPQH

v_call: TRBV7-2
j_call: TRBJ2-2
clone_size: NA
cdr3_aa: ASSLGGNAGELF

v_call: TRBV29-1
j_call: TRBJ2-3
clone_size: few
cdr3_aa: SVAPGTSTDTQY

v_call: TRBV28
j_call: TRBJ1-2
clone_size: once
cdr3_aa: ASSHPRAGAYGYT

v_call: TRBV2
j_call: TRBJ2-7
clone_size: once
cdr3_aa: ASSHQTGSYYEQY

v_call: TRBV2
j_call: TRBJ2-3
clone_size: NA
cdr3_aa: ASSAPGLAITDTQY

v_call: TRBV15
j_call: TRBJ1-2
clone_size: NA
cdr3_aa: ATSRSSGQGERSYT

v_call: TRBV18
j_call: TRBJ1-5
clone_size: NA
cdr3_aa: ASSLNGQLRKH

v_call: TRBV28
j_call: TRBJ1-1
clone_size: NA
cdr3_aa: ASSLAAGGTTEAF

v_call: TRBV28
j_call: TRBJ1-4
clone_size: NA
cdr3_aa: ASSFRQRGNEKLF

v_call: TRBV14
j_call: TRBJ2-7
clone_size: NA
cdr3_aa: ASSQVPYEQY

v_call: TRBV9
j_call: TRBJ1-3
clone_size: NA
cdr3_aa: ASSPTITGEGNTIY

v_call: TRBV10-2
j_call: TRBJ2-5
clone_size: once
cdr3_aa: ASSESRRQETQY

v_call: TRBV5-1
j_call: TRBJ1-2
clone_size: NA
cdr3_aa: ASSLSESYGYT

v_call: TRBV20-1
j_call: TRBJ1-5
clone_size: few
cdr3_aa: SARGVQPQH

v_call: TRBV9
j_call: TRBJ1-1
clone_size: NA
cdr3_aa: ASSTRGQGGTEAF

v_call: TRBV30
j_call: TRBJ1-5
clone_size: NA
cdr3_aa: AWTGGGGQPQH

v_call: TRBV28
j_call: TRBJ1-3
clone_size: NA
cdr3_aa: ASPPGTGGFSGNTIY

v_call: TRBV4-3
j_call: TRBJ1-1
clone_size: NA
cdr3_aa: ASSPGGNTEAF

v_call: TRBV12-1
j_call: TRBJ2-2
clone_size: NA
cdr3_aa: ASSSNPGELF

v_call: TRBV2
j_call: TRBJ2-7
clone_size: NA
cdr3_aa: ASSSGASYEQY

v_call: TRBV6-1
j_call: TRBJ1-3
clone_size: NA
cdr3_aa: ASSEGSPRNTIY

v_call: TRBV29-1
j_call: TRBJ1-2
clone_size: NA
cdr3_aa: SVAQGNRGYT